Listed below are T cell receptor beta chains from one sample, sequenced in a study of regulatory T cells in long-lasting Graves disease. TCRdb used MiXCR to reprocess the multiplex PCR reads, holding one entry per CDR3 protein. In the table there are under 300,000 distinct CDR3 sequences, around 19% of which are singletons. Separately, the same data were catalogued under a study of T cells in Graves' hyperthyroidism and ophthalmopathy.

The specimen was peripheral blood mononuclear cells (PBMCs), collected at new diagnosis, from a patient treated with antithyroid drugs. The receptors stem from a woman aged 25 to 39 with Graves disease. CDR3s include the opening cysteine and the closing phenylalanine or tryptophan. D genes are given only for firm matches. Size is omitted from some rows. Given values are once, few, many or a class for expanded clones.

>TRBJ2-3|TRBV12-3/TRBV12-4|many|TRBD2
CASSPGGAYTQYF
TGTGCCAGCAGTCCCGGGGGGGCATATACGCAGTATTTT
>TRBJ1-3|TRBV11-2|NA|NA
CASSSWTVLVERNTIYF
TGTGCCAGCAGCTCATGGACGGTACTTGTTGAGAGAAACACCATATATTTT
>TRBJ1-6|TRBV6-1|NA|NA
CARSSSYNSPLHF
TGTGCCAGATCCAGCTCCTATAATTCACCCCTCCACTTT
>TRBJ2-1|TRBV5-1|many|TRBD2
CASSRGGPTEQFF
TGCGCCAGCAGCCGGGGGGGCCCCACTGAGCAGTTCTTC
>TRBJ1-6|TRBV6-1|many|NA
CASSAGVVDSPLHF
TGTGCCAGCAGCGCAGGGGTCGTAGATTCACCCCTCCACTTT
>TRBJ1-5|TRBV6-5|many|NA
CASTYSAVGSNQPQHF
TGTGCCAGCACCTACTCAGCCGTAGGTAGCAATCAGCCCCAGCATTTT
>TRBJ2-6|TRBV7-2|many|NA
CASSLKKRRSGANVLTF
TGTGCCAGCAGCTTAAAAAAGCGACGCTCTGGGGCCAACGTCCTGACTTTC
>TRBJ2-5|TRBV20-1|many|NA
CSARDSLGRETQYF
TGCAGTGCTAGAGACAGTTTGGGGCGAGAGACCCAGTACTTC
>TRBJ2-7|TRBV3-1|many|NA
CASSQEWGPYYEQYF
TGTGCCAGCAGCCAAGAATGGGGACCATACTACGAGCAGTACTTC
>TRBJ1-1|TRBV2|many|NA
CASNPDTLNTEAFF
TGTGCCAGCAATCCGGACACCTTGAACACTGAAGCTTTCTTT
>TRBJ2-2|TRBV7-9|NA|NA
CDSSFGGIGTGELFF
TGTGACAGCAGCTTCGGTGGGATTGGAACCGGGGAGCTGTTTTTT
>TRBJ2-5|TRBV6-1|NA|NA
CASTLRQGFGETQYF
TGTGCCAGCACCCTTAGGCAGGGGTTCGGAGAGACCCAGTACTTC
>TRBJ1-2|TRBV4-1|many|NA
CASSQDGHNYGYTF
TGTGCCAGCAGCCAAGATGGACATAACTATGGCTACACCTTC
>TRBJ2-3|TRBV19|many|TRBD2
CASSKERGGTDTQYF
TGTGCCAGTAGTAAAGAGCGGGGAGGCACAGATACGCAGTATTTT
>TRBJ1-2|TRBV27|NA|NA
CASSPTGNVNYGYTF
TGTGCCAGCAGTCCTACCGGGAACGTAAACTATGGCTACACCTTC
>TRBJ1-1|TRBV20-1|many|NA
CSAFAGLSNTEAFF
TGCAGTGCCTTTGCCGGCCTGTCGAACACTGAAGCTTTCTTT
>TRBJ2-5|TRBV5-1|NA|TRBD1
CASREGQRGTQYF
TGCGCCAGCAGAGAGGGACAGAGAGGGACCCAGTACTTC
>TRBJ2-2|TRBV12-3/TRBV12-4|many|NA
CASGIRRGDTGELFF
TGTGCCAGCGGTATTCGGCGGGGAGATACCGGGGAGCTGTTTTTT
>TRBJ1-1|TRBV6-2/TRBV6-3|NA|TRBD1
CASTPTGFEAFF
TGTGCCAGCACTCCGACAGGGTTTGAAGCTTTCTTT
>TRBJ1-6|TRBV16|few|NA
CASSQEVYNSPLHF
TGTGCCAGCAGCCAGGAAGTCTATAATTCACCCCTCCACTTT
>TRBJ2-7|TRBV4-2|few|NA
CASSQEGTPRGYEQYF
TGTGCCAGCAGCCAAGAAGGGACACCAAGGGGCTACGAGCAGTACTTC
>TRBJ1-5|TRBV20-1|NA|TRBD1
CSAEDRGTGGRRPQHF
TGCAGTGCAGAAGATCGCGGGACAGGGGGGCGGAGGCCCCAGCATTTT
>TRBJ1-4|TRBV6-1|NA|NA
CASNPGGANEKLFF
TGTGCCAGCAACCCCGGGGGGGCTAATGAAAAACTGTTTTTT
>TRBJ2-1|TRBV2|many|TRBD2
CASSEQRGFSYNEQFF
TGTGCCAGCAGTGAACAGCGGGGATTCTCCTACAATGAGCAGTTCTTC
>TRBJ2-5|TRBV12-3/TRBV12-4|many|NA
CASSSGRGMETQYF
TGTGCCAGCAGTTCTGGCAGGGGAATGGAGACCCAGTACTTC
>TRBJ2-3|TRBV7-2|many|NA
CASSLWGAADTQYF
TGTGCCAGCAGCTTGTGGGGGGCGGCAGATACGCAGTATTTT
>TRBJ1-1|TRBV14|many|NA
CASSQFPYRRAGTEAFF
TGTGCCAGCAGCCAATTCCCTTATCGGAGGGCGGGCACTGAAGCTTTCTTT
>TRBJ2-3|TRBV20-1|many|TRBD2
CSWGLAGRSTDTQYF
TGCAGCTGGGGACTAGCGGGGAGATCAACAGATACGCAGTATTTT
>TRBJ2-5|TRBV20-1|NA|TRBD1
CSGTGGPETQYF
TGCAGTGGGACAGGGGGGCCAGAGACCCAGTACTTC
>TRBJ1-2|TRBV19|many|NA
CASSIVTANYGYTF
TGTGCCAGTAGTATCGTGACAGCTAACTATGGCTACACCTTC
>TRBJ2-3|TRBV12-3/TRBV12-4|NA|NA
CASSSQGQEGTQYF
TGTGCCAGCAGTTCTCAAGGACAGGAGGGTACGCAGTATTTT
>TRBJ2-1|TRBV20-1|many|NA
CSARASSNSYNEQFF
TGCAGTGCTAGAGCCAGCTCCAACTCCTACAATGAGCAGTTCTTC
>TRBJ2-7|TRBV11-2|many|TRBD2
CASSLDGTSGGHREQYF
TGTGCCAGCAGCTTAGACGGGACTAGCGGGGGGCATCGCGAGCAGTACTTC
>TRBJ2-7|TRBV6-5|many|NA
CASSYIHSYEQYF
TGTGCCAGCAGTTATATACACTCCTACGAGCAGTACTTC
>TRBJ2-4|TRBV2|NA|NA
CASSSSLGKNIQYF
TGTGCCAGCAGCTCCTCGCTTGGGAAAAACATTCAGTACTTC
>TRBJ1-1|TRBV11-3|many|NA
CASSLGPPGQNTEAFF
TGTGCCAGCAGCTTAGGCCCTCCGGGACAGAACACTGAAGCTTTCTTT
>TRBJ1-1|TRBV29-1|many|NA
CSVGRQLGTEAFF
TGCAGCGTTGGGCGCCAGTTAGGCACTGAAGCTTTCTTT
>TRBJ1-1|TRBV13|many|NA
CASSQAGAEAFF
TGTGCCAGCAGCCAGGCCGGCGCTGAAGCTTTCTTT
>TRBJ2-3|TRBV19|many|TRBD1
CASSVRDRGRDTDTQYF
TGTGCCAGTAGTGTCCGGGACAGGGGGCGCGACACAGATACGCAGTATTTT
>TRBJ2-1|TRBV3-1|many|TRBD2
CASSPSGGGLSEQFF
TGTGCCAGCAGTCCGAGCGGGGGGGGCCTGTCTGAGCAGTTCTTC
>TRBJ2-7|TRBV18|NA|TRBD1
CASSPGTGYDEQYF
TGTGCCAGCTCACCGGGGACAGGGTATGACGAGCAGTACTTC
>TRBJ1-1|TRBV12-3/TRBV12-4|many|NA
CASSPLQGTEAFF
TGTGCCAGCAGCCCACTTCAGGGCACTGAAGCTTTCTTT
>TRBJ2-3|TRBV7-3|many|TRBD2
CASSRSGGTDTQYF
TGTGCCAGCAGCCGTAGCGGGGGCACAGATACGCAGTATTTT
>TRBJ2-2|TRBV18|NA|TRBD1
CASSPLDRGHNTGELFF
TGTGCCAGCTCACCCCTCGACAGGGGCCATAACACCGGGGAGCTGTTTTTT
>TRBJ1-4|TRBV19|many|TRBD1
CASTPQGVDEKLFF
TGTGCCAGTACCCCACAGGGGGTCGATGAAAAACTGTTTTTT
>TRBJ1-4|TRBV13|NA|TRBD1
CASSYRGDEKLLF
TGTGCCAGCAGCTACAGGGGGGATGAAAAACTGCTTTTT
>TRBJ1-2|TRBV27|many|NA
CASRPLYGYTF
TGTGCCAGCAGACCCCTCTATGGCTACACCTTC
>TRBJ1-3|TRBV6-1|many|TRBD1
CASRPTGTAGNTIYF
TGTGCCAGCAGACCGACAGGGACCGCGGGAAACACCATATATTTT
>TRBJ1-2|TRBV18|NA|TRBD1
CASSPDRVHGYTF
TGTGCCAGCTCGCCAGACAGGGTCCATGGCTACACCTTC
>TRBJ2-7|TRBV18|many|TRBD1
CASSDGTGDREQYF
TGTGCCAGCTCAGACGGGACAGGGGATCGCGAGCAGTACTTC
>TRBJ1-1|TRBV6-1|many|NA
CASGSADTEAFF
TGTGCCAGCGGCTCGGCGGACACTGAAGCTTTCTTT